Here is one T cell receptor beta chain with its context. The antigen it recognizes is unknown. No base qualities exist here, and no much larger clone lies one base off it. The library was generated by RT-PCR. Sequenced on an Illumina HiSeq 2500. TCRdb passed the public sequencing reads through fastp at Q25 and MiXCR, retaining productive beta sequences. Rows merge per CDR3 protein into single entries with the most common DNA and genes. A total of about 520,000 distinct CDR3 sequences appear in this sample, around 7.9% of them only once. About 12% of the sample is held by the ten biggest clonotypes. These data are taken from a study of response to subunit inactivated influenza vaccine (dated by TCRdb to 2017 to 2018). Background for the entire study: The study used deep quantitative T cell receptor repertoire profiling to track responses to a trivalent subunit inactivated influenza vaccine.

What the research found in general, with its limitations: The authors proposed that each seasonal influenza vaccination may bring in only a limited number of new T cells.

This receptor was taken from a man between 50 and 70 years old who received an inactivated influenza vaccine. Donor details come from another sample of the same person, matched by shared clones. The sample here was PBMCs from blood, taken roughly 24 months after vaccination.

The CDR3 region reads CASSFLTGTAGELFF. The DNA sequence is given as TGTGCCAGCAGCTTCCTAACAGGGACCGCCGGGGAGCTGTTTTTT. The V and J segments used are TRBV7-9 and TRBJ2-2, with TRBD1 as a weak D call on 6 bases. V is cut by 3 bases and J by 6 bases, and the space between the germline ends is 14 bases. The germline V gene (reference sequence) sets CDR1 to SEHNR and CDR2 to FQNEAQ. The CDR3 has 15 amino acids, counting the end cysteine and phenylalanine. This entry keeps only the CDR3 DNA: 45 bases, framed from base 1.